Listed below are T cell receptor beta chains from one sample, sequenced in a study of response to subunit inactivated influenza vaccine. From the RT-PCR reads, TCRdb called clonotypes with MiXCR, one entry per CDR3 protein. This table has about 520,000 distinct CDR3 sequences, around 25% appearing once. The sample here was CD4+ T cells sorted from PBMCs, taken about 5 days after vaccination. The receptor set was obtained from a man aged 45 to 65 who received an inactivated influenza vaccine. Each CDR3 is given with its conserved first and last residue.

V gene	J gene	CDR3 protein
TRBV7-9	TRBJ2-1	CASSSRQGVYNEQFF
TRBV29-1	TRBJ2-1	CSVRTSGKLHEQFF
TRBV20-1	TRBJ2-7	CSAGSGRGEQYF
TRBV5-5	TRBJ2-1	CVSEQWESEQFF
TRBV10-3	TRBJ2-3	CAISESPPTGPDTQYF
TRBV20-1	TRBJ2-2	CSAPRAQTGATGELFF
TRBV20-1	TRBJ2-5	CSARGTAFQETQYF
TRBV7-9	TRBJ1-5	CASSLSGQGAKMLHF
TRBV5-1	TRBJ2-7	CASLGRTPSYEQYF
TRBV12-3/TRBV12-4	TRBJ2-7	CASSPSIGEQYF
TRBV20-1	TRBJ2-3	CSAGYSDRMLDTQYF
TRBV12-3/TRBV12-4	TRBJ2-5	CASSLSGQAPRTQYF
TRBV25-1	TRBJ1-1	CASSASTVMNTEAFF
TRBV7-2	TRBJ2-1	CASSLAPQGGGGDNEQFF
TRBV7-9	TRBJ1-1	CASSPLTVNTEAFF
TRBV6-2/TRBV6-3	TRBJ2-7	CASSRPASGISYEQYF
TRBV12-3/TRBV12-4	TRBJ2-2	CASSFLAGGPSGELFF
TRBV12-3/TRBV12-4	TRBJ1-3	CASRKTGSGNTIYF
TRBV4-2	TRBJ2-6	CASSRQKPGLAGGYRANVLTF
TRBV10-3	TRBJ2-3	CAISIRSDTQYF
TRBV20-1	TRBJ2-7	CRGGSGPYEQYF
TRBV7-6	TRBJ2-3	CASSSTGTWDSPADTQYF
TRBV7-2	TRBJ1-1	CASSLRGATSEAFF
TRBV2	TRBJ1-5	CASRIRNQPQHF
TRBV2	TRBJ1-1	CASRDMNTEAFF
TRBV28	TRBJ2-1	CASSTGLIPEQFF
TRBV7-9	TRBJ2-1	CASSRENEQFF
TRBV29-1	TRBJ2-3	CSVCPTGADTQYF
TRBV6-1	TRBJ1-6	CASSEEATAGRSPLHF
TRBV20-1	TRBJ1-5	CSAAGQGINQPQHF
TRBV27	TRBJ2-5	CASSPLTGEETQYF
TRBV24-1	TRBJ1-5	CATSDPGQGGNQPQHF
TRBV4-3	TRBJ2-7	CASSQDLIASEQYF
TRBV10-2	TRBJ2-7	CASSEKKRGTGSYEQYF
TRBV20-1	TRBJ2-7	CSARDRGGSPYEQYF
TRBV10-3	TRBJ1-1	CAISGRTASDLEAFF
TRBV18	TRBJ2-1	CASSRAGTQNEQFF
TRBV3-1	TRBJ2-7	CASSDPGYEQYF
TRBV7-8	TRBJ2-2	CASSLGLRDSRTGELFF
TRBV7-2	TRBJ2-7	CASSSIQYEQYF
TRBV20-1	TRBJ1-2	CSAPTGVNYGYTF
TRBV20-1	TRBJ2-2	CSARVEREASTGELFF
TRBV27	TRBJ2-7	CASSQSISGTYEQYF
TRBV6-2/TRBV6-3	TRBJ1-1	CASSKPGQKTTEAFF
TRBV20-1	TRBJ2-3	CSATIRLISTDTQYF
TRBV7-2	TRBJ2-7	CASSLSFPVSYEQYF
TRBV4-2	TRBJ1-2	CASSQEKTYYGYTF
TRBV5-4	TRBJ1-6	CASSSGGNSPLHF
TRBV11-2	TRBJ2-6	CASSYRRGESGANVLTF
TRBV15	TRBJ1-6	CATSRDVGRNNSPLHF
TRBV6-2/TRBV6-3	TRBJ2-1	CASSYSGLLYNEQFF